Each of the 20 T cell receptor beta chains below was sequenced from the same sample in a study of T cell changes during pregnancy in multiple sclerosis. Clones were read by immunoSEQ multiplex PCR, and TCRdb kept only the in-frame ones, dropping some. The data contain about 55,000 clones, 93% of them singletons. The sequences come from CD8+ T cells from peripheral blood mononuclear cells, collected in the second trimester of pregnancy. These receptors were obtained from a female donor with multiple sclerosis, enrolled in a pregnancy study.

The chain employs TRBV15 and TRBJ2-1; 11 bases match TRBD2. The V and J ends lost 5 bases and 4 bases, in that order; junction bases with no gene match: 4. Germline assignment: CDR1 LNHNV and CDR2 YYDKDF (reference sequence). This CDR3 is 15 amino acids long. CDR3: CATSHGTSGYNEQFF. CDR3 coding DNA: TGTGCCACCAGCCACGGGACTAGCGGTTACAATGAGCAGTTCTTC.

The rearrangement uses TRBV4-2 and TRBJ2-7; 8 bases agree with TRBD2. Trimming took 3 bases from V and 2 from J; bases not matched to a gene: 6. The germline V gene encodes CDR1 LGHNA and CDR2 YNFKEQ. This CDR3 has 15 residues. The CDR3 nucleotides read TGTGCCAGCAGCCACTGGGGACTAGGGCCCTACGAGCAGTACTTC. It is translated as CASSHWGLGPYEQYF.

The chain recombines TRBV11-2 with TRBJ2-7, with D possibly TRBD1 on 6 matching bases. The germline gives CDR1 SGHAT, CDR2 FQNNGV. V was pared by 2 bases and J by 2 bases, with 10 bases between. The CDR3 spans 14 residues. For the CDR3, the DNA is TGTGCCAGCAGCTTAAACAGGGCGACCTACGAGCAGTACTTC. Protein: CASSLNRATYEQYF.

The chain links TRBV7-8 to TRBJ1-4, with D possibly matching TRBD1 (6 bases). The CDR3 is made up of 14 amino acids. The germline V gene encodes CDR1 SGHVS and CDR2 FQNEAQ. The ends were cut back, 5 bases at V and 7 bases at J, with 14 bases in the middle. The CDR3 spells CASSRDIYVEKLFF. DNA of the CDR3: TGTGCCAGCAGCCGGGACATTTATGTTGAAAAACTGTTTTTT.

This chain uses TRBV5-1 with TRBJ2-7; TRBD2 agrees at 10 bases. CDR1 is SGHRS, CDR2 YFSETQ, per germline. CDR3 length equals 15 residues. The V and J ends lost 2 bases and 4 bases, in that order; junction bases with no gene match: 6. The CDR3 DNA is TGCGCCAGCAGCTTCGCGACTAGCGGGCAATACGAGCAGTACTTC. It yields the protein CASSFATSGQYEQYF.

This chain connects TRBV14 to TRBJ2-3; D unresolved. The CDR3 loop spans 16 amino acids. Germline V gene data show CDR1 as SGHDN and CDR2 as FVKESK. V shed 1 base and J shed 0 bases, with 11 bases lying between them. CDR3 in amino acids: CASSQGNGYSTDTQYF. CDR3 coding DNA: TGTGCCAGCAGCCAAGGTAACGGGTATAGCACAGATACGCAGTATTTT.

This clone was found once. This chain joins TRBV7-9 and TRBJ2-1, with 10 bases that match TRBD2. Trimming cost V 6 bases and J 6 bases; bases outside gene matches: 8. This CDR3 has 15 amino acids. CDR1 SEHNR and CDR2 FQNEAQ come from the germline V gene (reference sequence). CDR3 amino acids: CASSLQGLASNEQFF. CDR3 DNA: TGTGCCAGCAGTCTCCAGGGACTAGCGAGCAATGAGCAGTTCTTC.

V usage is TRBV29-1 and J usage is TRBJ1-2; no reliable D call. CDR3 size: 10 residues. The V gene's germline CDR1 is SQVTM and CDR2 ANQGSEA. Between the trimmed V and J ends, which lost 3 bases and 8 bases, there was a span of 7 bases. CDR3 loop: CSVDLAGYTF. The CDR3 DNA reads TGCAGCGTTGATCTTGCGGGCTACACCTTC.

The chain is built from TRBV6-5 and TRBJ1-2; perhaps TRBD1 as D (5 bases). CDR1 is MNHEY and CDR2 is SVGAGI in the germline V gene. The V end was cut by 0 bases, the J end by 12 bases, with 14 bases between. This CDR3 has 13 residues. CDR3 amino acids: CASSYSPQTVHTF. The DNA for the CDR3 is TGTGCCAGCAGTTACTCACCTCAGACAGTCCACACCTTC.

This chain links TRBV28 with TRBJ2-1, with 7 bases aligning to TRBD2. The junction had 7 bases not matched to a gene; V was cut back by 6 bases and J by 5 bases. Germline CDR1 reads MDHEN; CDR2 reads SYDVKM. The CDR3 covers 14 residues. The CDR3 coding sequence is TGTGCCAGCAGGTCCCGGGACTACCACAATGAGCAGTTCTTC. It translates to CASRSRDYHNEQFF.

The chain couples TRBV19 to TRBJ2-7, with TRBD1 matching over 8 bases. CDR1 is LNHDA, CDR2 SQIVND, per germline (reference sequence). The V gene end was trimmed by 4 bases and the J gene end by 4 bases; junction bases not matched to a gene: 6. The CDR3 contains 14 residues. CDR3 bases: TGTGCCAGTAGTACCGGACAGGGTCCGTACGAGCAGTACTTC. It yields the protein CASSTGQGPYEQYF.

The chain links TRBV5-4 to TRBJ2-3; D not resolved. The V end lost 2 bases, the J end lost 5 bases, and 6 bases lay between the germline ends. This CDR3 is 12 amino acids long. Germline values: CDR1 SGHNT, CDR2 YYREEE (reference sequence). CDR3 sequence (DNA): TGTGCCAGCAGCTTCTGGCAAGATACGCAGTATTTT. This gives the protein CASSFWQDTQYF.

The V call is TRBV5-1, the J call TRBJ2-7; 9 bases fit TRBD2. The CDR3 covers 14 residues. Germline CDR1 and CDR2: SGHRS and YFSETQ. J lost 2 bases, V lost 4 bases, and 4 bases had no gene match. The CDR3: CASSPKRGAYEQYF. DNA of the CDR3: TGCGCCAGCAGCCCCAAGCGGGGGGCCTACGAGCAGTACTTC.

This clone was observed a single time. V is TRBV27 and J is TRBJ2-5; 11 bases match TRBD2. There are 14 residues in the CDR3. Germline V gene lookup returns CDR1 MNHEY and CDR2 SMNVEV (reference sequence). Trimming took 5 bases from V and 11 from J; bases not matched to a gene: 10. The DNA of the CDR3 is TGTGCCAGCAGTATAGCGGGAGGGGACTTTGAGCAGTACTTC. Residues: CASSIAGGDFEQYF.

The chain recombines TRBV7-9 with TRBJ1-1, with 8 bases matching TRBD1. V gave up 5 bases and J gave up 10 bases; unmatched junction bases: 15. CDR1 is SEHNR, CDR2 FQNEAQ, per germline (reference sequence). This CDR3 has 15 amino acids. CDR3 DNA sequence: TGTGCCAGCAGCCCAGGGGGCGCCCCGGGCTTTGGAGCTTTCTTT. It is translated as CASSPGGAPGFGAFF.

This clone was recorded once. V usage is TRBV28 and J usage is TRBJ2-7, with TRBD2 matching 14 bases. CDR1 MDHEN and CDR2 SYDVKM come from the germline V gene. This CDR3 contains 20 residues. The V gene end was trimmed by 2 bases and the J gene end by 3 bases; junction bases not matched to a gene: 15. CDR3 bases: TGTGCCAGCAGTTTACGGGCCGGGGGGGGACTAGCGGGAGTTCTCTACGAGCAGTACTTC. Protein sequence: CASSLRAGGGLAGVLYEQYF.

This clone was recorded once. This rearrangement joins TRBV9 to TRBJ2-2, with D maybe TRBD2 (6 bases). The CDR3 extends over 14 amino acids. The germline gives CDR1 SGDLS, CDR2 YYNGEE. Trimming left V 7 bases short and J 4 bases short, with 14 bases between. The CDR3 DNA sequence: TGTGCCAGCGGAGGGGACTGGCTCACCGGGGAGCTGTTTTTT. Amino acid sequence: CASGGDWLTGELFF.

The chain has TRBV10-2 and TRBJ2-1, with 9 bases aligning to TRBD2. This CDR3 comprises 16 residues. V lost 3 bases to trimming and J lost 4 bases; unmatched junction nucleotides: 7. Germline V gene data show CDR1 as WSHSY and CDR2 as SAAADI. CDR3 bases: TGCGCCAGCAGTGACCCCCAGCGGGGGGTATACAATGAGCAGTTCTTC. It yields the protein CASSDPQRGVYNEQFF.

The CDR3 coding sequence is TGTGCCAGCAGCTTACGGGCGGGAATCCACACTGAAGCTTTCTTT. Translating it yields CASSLRAGIHTEAFF. The chain has TRBV7-2 and TRBJ1-1, with D unresolved. Trimming left V 2 bases short and J 3 bases short, with 13 bases between. Germline CDR1 SGHTA, CDR2 FQGNSA. The CDR3 totals 15 residues.

The CDR3 loop reads CASTLGLAGADTQYF. The CDR3 DNA reads TGTGCCAGCACCCTAGGCCTAGCGGGAGCAGATACGCAGTATTTT. The chain combines TRBV6-1 with TRBJ2-3; TRBD2 matches at 10 bases. This CDR3 is built from 15 residues. Trimming cost V 7 bases and J 4 bases; bases outside gene matches: 8. In germline, CDR1 is MNHNS, CDR2 SASEGT.